Listed here are 6 T cell receptor beta chains from one sample, sequenced in a study of Graves' ophthalmopathy and Graves' hyperthyroidism. Investigators amplified TCR beta CDR3 regions from RNA transcripts. HTBI primers primed a first-round RT-PCR, and a second-round multiplex PCR followed. Each CDR3 protein is one row after TCRdb ran MiXCR on the multiplex PCR reads. The table shows 900,000 to 1,200,000 distinct CDR3 sequences, with about 40% occurring only once. The source material was peripheral blood or thyroid tissue (not recorded which). These receptors were taken from an adult man with Graves' hyperthyroidism.

This clonotype was seen repeatedly, ten times or more. This chain uses TRBV15 with TRBJ2-5; TRBD1 matches at 9 bases. Germline loops: CDR1 LNHNV, CDR2 YYDKDF (reference sequence). The J segment lost 4 bases and the V segment lost 1 base, leaving 7 bases of the junction unmatched. The CDR3 extends over 16 amino acids. The CDR3 protein is CATSRGFTGGVETQYF. The CDR3 bases are TGTGCCACCAGCAGAGGCTTTACAGGGGGCGTAGAGACCCAGTACTTC.

In its sample, this clonotype was seen many times. The gene calls are TRBV5-4 and TRBJ1-2, with D tentatively TRBD1 (6 bases). Trimming pared 4 bases from V and 4 bases from J, leaving 17 bases between. Germline CDR1 SGHNT, CDR2 YYREEE (reference sequence). The CDR3 is 15 residues long. The CDR3 bases are TGTGCCAGCAGCCTTTCGGACAGCTACTTCTATGGCTACACCTTC. Its translation is CASSLSDSYFYGYTF. Full variable domain (remainder filled in from reference TRBV5-4 and TRBJ1-2): ETGVTQSPTHLIKTRGQQVTLRCSSQSGHNTVSWYQQALGQGPQFIFQYYREEENGRGNFPPRFSGLQFPNYSSELNVNALELDDSALYLCASSLSDSYFYGYTFGSGTRLTVV.

For the CDR3, the DNA is TGTGCCAGCCGTTTCTCAGGGAACACCGGGGAGCTGTTTTTT. Translating it yields CASRFSGNTGELFF. The chain combines TRBV2 with TRBJ2-2; D is undetermined. Germline V gene lookup returns CDR1 SNHLY and CDR2 FYNNEI. V gave up 8 bases and J gave up 1 base, with 11 bases separating them. The CDR3 loop spans 14 amino acids.

The CDR3 spells CASSGGQGLQETQYF. In nucleotides, the CDR3 is TGTGCCAGCAGCGGGGGACAGGGTCTCCAAGAGACCCAGTACTTC. The J gene is TRBJ2-5, the V gene TRBV9; 9 bases line up with TRBD1. The J segment lost 1 base and the V segment lost 3 bases, leaving 4 bases of the junction unmatched. Germline V CDR1 and CDR2: SGDLS, YYNGEE. CDR3 length equals 15 residues.

In its sample, this clonotype was seen many times. The rearrangement uses TRBV5-6 and TRBJ1-4; TRBD1 agrees at 8 bases. Germline lookup yields CDR1 SGHDT and CDR2 YYEEEE. V gave up 4 bases and J gave up 7 bases; unmatched junction bases: 3. The CDR3 totals 13 residues. The CDR3 DNA reads as TGTGCCAGCAGCGTCGGACAGGGTGAAAAACTGTTTTTT. This sequence encodes CASSVGQGEKLFF.

A note on this clonotype: This may come from a read error, since a much larger clone is one base off. This sequence joins TRBV5-5 and TRBJ2-5; possible D gene TRBD2, 5 bases. V was cut by 2 bases and J by 9 bases, with 17 bases left in between. Germline V lookup: CDR1 SGHKS, CDR2 YYEKEE (reference sequence). The CDR3 runs 14 residues. The chain's CDR3 is CASSFSRIEEAQYF. CDR3 nucleotide sequence: TGTGCCAGCAGCTTTAGTCGGATCGAGGAGGCCCAGTACTTC.